This TCR beta chain is from a study of shared clonotypes between healthy human individuals. Profiled with immunoSEQ multiplex PCR; TCRdb holds only in-frame clones, not every one. This table holds some 2 million clones, 85% to 95% found once. The CDR3 covers 13 residues. Germline V gene data show CDR1 as SGHTA and CDR2 as FQGNSA. V was pared by 1 base and J by 4 bases, with 8 bases between. Sequencing used naive CD4+ T cells sorted from blood. The subset denotes: CD45RA+ positively selected. The chain employs TRBV7-2 and TRBJ2-7; no clear D gene. The clonotype originates from a man younger than 35 in good health. The CDR3 loop reads CASSLGKTYEQYF. CDR3 sequence (DNA): TGTGCCAGCAGCTTAGGGAAGACGTACGAGCAGTACTTC.